This is a list of T cell receptor beta chains from one sample in a study of blood T cell repertoires in COVID-19. The table came from immunoSEQ multiplex PCR; TCRdb's copy has only in-frame clones and leaves some out. The table records under 200,000 clones, 85% to 90% of them present only once. Sequences were obtained from PBMCs or T cells enriched from blood (not recorded which). These receptor sequences come from a woman in her forties or fifties who had recovered from COVID-19. The CDR3 runs from the conserved cysteine through the conserved F or W. Each record gives: D gene, J gene, clone size, V gene, CDR3 protein, CDR3 DNA. The D gene is left open where the match is weak. The listing skips clone size in some rows; elsewhere it reads once, few, many or a size class.

. | TRBJ2-1 | once | TRBV6-7 | CARGGQSVGNEQFF | TGTGCCAGGGGAGGCCAGTCCGTTGGCAATGAGCAGTTCTTC
TRBD1 | TRBJ1-4 | . | TRBV25-1 | CASRRPGQGEKLFF | TGTGCCAGCAGGCGCCCGGGACAGGGTGAAAAACTGTTTTTT
. | TRBJ2-7 | . | TRBV7-9 | CATARPGLPAEQYF | TGTGCCACCGCCAGACCGGGACTCCCCGCCGAGCAGTACTTC
. | TRBJ2-5 | . | TRBV7-2 | CASSPSGVEETQYF | TGTGCCAGCAGCCCCTCCGGAGTAGAGGAGACCCAGTACTTC
TRBD1 | TRBJ2-1 | . | TRBV18 | CASSSGTGNEQFF | TGTGCCAGCTCCTCCGGGACAGGGAACGAGCAGTTCTTC
TRBD2 | TRBJ2-7 | . | TRBV9 | CASSVTLAGREQYF | TGTGCCAGCAGCGTCACGTTAGCGGGGCGCGAGCAGTACTTC
TRBD1 | TRBJ1-1 | . | TRBV7-2 | CASSPRTGLDTEAFF | TGTGCCAGCAGCCCTAGGACAGGGTTGGACACTGAAGCTTTCTTT
TRBD2 | TRBJ2-5 | . | TRBV19 | CASRTSGQETQYF | TGTGCCAGCAGGACTAGCGGTCAAGAGACCCAGTACTTC
TRBD1 | TRBJ2-2 | . | TRBV5-6 | CASSLGQGVAGELFF | TGTGCCAGCAGCTTGGGACAGGGGGTAGCCGGGGAGCTGTTTTTT
TRBD1 | TRBJ1-5 | once | TRBV7-8 | CASSGQGERQPQHF | TGTGCCAGCAGCGGACAGGGGGAGAGGCAGCCCCAGCATTTT
TRBD1 | TRBJ2-1 | . | TRBV5-4 | CASSFRGSSYNEQFF | TGTGCCAGCAGCTTCAGGGGGAGCTCCTACAATGAGCAGTTCTTC
. | TRBJ1-3 | few | TRBV5-8 | CASSLRDISGNTIYF | TGTGCCAGCAGCTTACGGGATATCTCTGGAAACACCATATATTTT
TRBD1 | TRBJ1-2 | . | TRBV7-3 | CASSPSSTGGADGYTF | TGTGCCAGCAGCCCAAGTTCCACAGGGGGGGCTGATGGCTACACCTTC
TRBD1 | TRBJ2-7 | . | TRBV6-5 | CASTMGQAPIYEQYF | TGTGCCAGCACTATGGGACAGGCGCCTATCTACGAGCAGTACTTC
TRBD1 | TRBJ1-2 | . | TRBV7-7 | CASSFQDREYTHYGYTF | TGTGCCAGCAGCTTTCAGGACAGGGAATACACGCACTATGGCTACACCTTC
. | TRBJ1-4 | . | TRBV5-8 | CASSLDGGPQKLFF | TGTGCCAGCAGCTTGGACGGGGGGCCCCAAAAACTGTTTTTT
. | TRBJ1-2 | once | TRBV4-3 | CASSQEWSSYGYTF | TGCGCCAGCAGCCAAGAGTGGTCGAGCTATGGCTACACCTTC
. | TRBJ1-2 | few | TRBV5-3 | CARSQIRGEAAYGYGYTF | TGTGCCAGAAGCCAGATACGGGGGGAGGCGGCGTATGGCTATGGCTACACCTTC
TRBD1 | TRBJ2-5 | . | TRBV6-4 | CASSRDRGETQYF | TGTGCCAGCAGCAGGGACAGGGGAGAGACCCAGTACTTC
TRBD2 | TRBJ2-5 | . | TRBV10-3 | CAIKGLAGSGTQYF | TGTGCCATCAAGGGACTAGCGGGGTCGGGGACCCAGTACTTC
TRBD1 | TRBJ1-2 | . | TRBV4-1 | CASSQSGTGGDGYTF | TGCGCCAGCAGCCAATCCGGGACAGGGGGCGATGGCTACACCTTC
. | TRBJ2-1 | . | TRBV3-1/TRBV3-2 | CASSQEGGPFLNEQFF | TGTGCCAGCAGCCAAGAGGGGGGACCGTTTCTCAATGAGCAGTTCTTC
TRBD1 | TRBJ2-7 | . | TRBV10-1 | CASSEYRGPSYEQYF | TGCGCCAGCAGTGAATACAGGGGACCCTCCTACGAGCAGTACTTC
. | TRBJ2-2 | . | TRBV7-2 | CASSRVSGAGTGELFF | TGTGCCAGCAGCAGAGTATCAGGGGCAGGGACCGGGGAGCTGTTTTTT
. | TRBJ1-2 | once | TRBV6-5 | CASRGSGEGVGYTF | TGTGCCAGCAGGGGGTCAGGGGAGGGTGTTGGCTACACCTTC
. | TRBJ2-5 | . | TRBV11-3 | CASSFESSPYQETQYF | TGTGCCAGCAGCTTCGAGTCAAGCCCGTACCAAGAGACCCAGTACTTC
TRBD1 | TRBJ2-4 | . | TRBV5-1 | CASSADRGDIQYF | TGCGCCAGCAGCGCCGACAGGGGTGACATTCAGTACTTC
. | TRBJ1-3 | . | TRBV11-1 | CASSLPSGNTIYF | TGTGCCAGCAGCTTACCGAGCGGAAACACCATATATTTT
. | TRBJ2-3 | . | TRBV19 | CATGAASTDTQYF | TGTGCCACAGGGGCTGCTAGCACAGATACGCAGTATTTT
. | TRBJ2-7 | once | TRBV5-6 | CASYYRSRGKYEQYF | TGTGCCAGCTACTACCGGAGTAGAGGGAAGTACGAGCAGTACTTC
. | TRBJ1-1 | few | TRBV6-1 | CASSEARDSEAFF | TGTGCCAGCAGTGAAGCAAGGGACTCTGAAGCTTTCTTT